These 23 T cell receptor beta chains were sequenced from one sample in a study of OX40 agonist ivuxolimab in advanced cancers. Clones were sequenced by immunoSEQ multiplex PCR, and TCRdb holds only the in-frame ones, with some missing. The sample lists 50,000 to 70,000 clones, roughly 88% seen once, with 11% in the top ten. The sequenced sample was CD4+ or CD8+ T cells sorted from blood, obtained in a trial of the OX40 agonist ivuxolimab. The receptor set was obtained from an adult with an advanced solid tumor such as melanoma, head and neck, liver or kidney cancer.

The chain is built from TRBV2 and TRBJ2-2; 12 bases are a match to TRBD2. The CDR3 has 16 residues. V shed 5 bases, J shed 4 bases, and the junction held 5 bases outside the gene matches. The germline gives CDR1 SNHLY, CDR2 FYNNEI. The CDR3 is CASSRTSGVGTGELFF. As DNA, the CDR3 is TGTGCCAGCAGTCGGACTAGCGGGGTTGGCACCGGGGAGCTGTTTTTT.

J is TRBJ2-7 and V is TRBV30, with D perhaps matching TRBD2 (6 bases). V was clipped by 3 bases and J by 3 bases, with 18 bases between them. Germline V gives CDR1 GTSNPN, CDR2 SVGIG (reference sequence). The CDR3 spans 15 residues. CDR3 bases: TGTGCCTGGAGCCAAGCCGGGGGAGGATACTACGAGCAGTACTTC. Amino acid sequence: CAWSQAGGGYYEQYF. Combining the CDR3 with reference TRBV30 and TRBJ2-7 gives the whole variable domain SQTIHQWPATLVQPVGSPLSLECTVEGTSNPNLYWYRQAAGRGLQLLFYSVGIGQISSEVPQNLSASRPQDRQFILSSKKLLLSDSGFYLCAWSQAGGGYYEQYFGPGTRLTVT.

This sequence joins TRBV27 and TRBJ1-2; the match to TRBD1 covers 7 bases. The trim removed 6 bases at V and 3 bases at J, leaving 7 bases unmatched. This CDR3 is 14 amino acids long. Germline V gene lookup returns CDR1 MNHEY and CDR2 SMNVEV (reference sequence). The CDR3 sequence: CASRPGQSYYGYTF. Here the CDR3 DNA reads TGTGCCAGCAGACCGGGACAGTCCTACTATGGCTACACCTTC.

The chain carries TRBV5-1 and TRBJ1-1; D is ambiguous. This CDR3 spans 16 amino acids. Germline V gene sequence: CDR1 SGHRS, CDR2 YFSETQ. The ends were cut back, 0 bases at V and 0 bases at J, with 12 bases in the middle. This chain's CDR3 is CASSLAWVDMNTEAFF. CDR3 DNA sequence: TGCGCCAGCAGCTTGGCCTGGGTAGATATGAACACTGAAGCTTTCTTT.

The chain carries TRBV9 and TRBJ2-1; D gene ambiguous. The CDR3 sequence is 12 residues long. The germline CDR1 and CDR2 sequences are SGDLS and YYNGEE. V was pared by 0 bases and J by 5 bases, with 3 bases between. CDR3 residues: CASSVEDNEQFF. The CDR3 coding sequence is TGTGCCAGCAGCGTAGAGGACAATGAGCAGTTCTTC.

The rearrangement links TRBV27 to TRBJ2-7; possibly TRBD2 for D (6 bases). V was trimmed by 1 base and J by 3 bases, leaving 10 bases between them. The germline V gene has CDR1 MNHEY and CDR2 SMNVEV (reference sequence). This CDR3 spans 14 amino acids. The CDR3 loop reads CASSLLGGDYEQYF. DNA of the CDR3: TGTGCCAGCAGTTTATTAGGAGGGGACTACGAGCAGTACTTC.

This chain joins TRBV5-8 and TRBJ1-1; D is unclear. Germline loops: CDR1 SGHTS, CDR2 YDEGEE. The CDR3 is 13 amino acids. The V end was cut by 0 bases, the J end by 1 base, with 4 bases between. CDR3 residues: CASSLVRNTEAFF. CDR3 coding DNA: TGTGCCAGCAGCTTGGTCAGGAACACTGAAGCTTTCTTT.

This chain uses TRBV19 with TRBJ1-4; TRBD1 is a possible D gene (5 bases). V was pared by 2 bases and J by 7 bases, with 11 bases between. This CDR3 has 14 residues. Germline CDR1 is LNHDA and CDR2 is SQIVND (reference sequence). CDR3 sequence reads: CASSIQGRGEKLFF. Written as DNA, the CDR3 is TGTGCCAGTAGTATACAGGGTCGAGGTGAAAAACTGTTTTTT.

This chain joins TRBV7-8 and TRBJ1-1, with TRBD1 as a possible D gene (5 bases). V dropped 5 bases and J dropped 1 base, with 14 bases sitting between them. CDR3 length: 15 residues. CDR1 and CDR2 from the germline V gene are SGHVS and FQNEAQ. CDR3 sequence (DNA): TGTGCCAGCAGCCTCTGGGGGGGGGAGAACACTGAAGCTTTCTTT. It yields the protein CASSLWGGENTEAFF.

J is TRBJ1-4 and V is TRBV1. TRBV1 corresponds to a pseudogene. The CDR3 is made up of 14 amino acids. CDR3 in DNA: TGCACCAGCAGCCAAGACCGCCTTAATGAAAAACTGTTTTTT. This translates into CTSSQDRLNEKLFF.

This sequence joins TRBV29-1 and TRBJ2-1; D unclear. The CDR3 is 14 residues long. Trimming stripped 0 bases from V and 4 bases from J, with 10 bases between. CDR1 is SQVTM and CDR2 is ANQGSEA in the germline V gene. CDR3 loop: CSVEENAVYNEQFF. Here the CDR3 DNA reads TGCAGCGTTGAAGAAAATGCTGTTTACAATGAGCAGTTCTTC.

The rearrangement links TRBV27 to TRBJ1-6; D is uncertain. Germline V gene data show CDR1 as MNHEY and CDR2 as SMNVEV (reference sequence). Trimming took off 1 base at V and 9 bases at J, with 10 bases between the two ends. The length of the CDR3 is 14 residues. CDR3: CASSLFGWGSPLHF. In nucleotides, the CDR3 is TGTGCCAGCAGTTTATTCGGCTGGGGTTCACCCCTCCACTTT.

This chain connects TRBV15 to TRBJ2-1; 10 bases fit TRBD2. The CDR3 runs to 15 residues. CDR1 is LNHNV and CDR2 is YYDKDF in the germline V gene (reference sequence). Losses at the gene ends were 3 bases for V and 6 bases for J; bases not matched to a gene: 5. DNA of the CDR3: TGTGCCACCAGCAGCCCTAGCGGGGGTATCAATGAGCAGTTCTTC. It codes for CATSSPSGGINEQFF. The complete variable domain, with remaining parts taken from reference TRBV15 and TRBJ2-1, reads DAMVIQNPRYQVTQFGKPVTLSCSQTLNHNVMYWYQQKSSQAPKLLFHYYDKDFNNEADTPDNFQSRRPNTSFCFLDIRSPGLGDTAMYLCATSSPSGGINEQFFGPGTRLTVL.

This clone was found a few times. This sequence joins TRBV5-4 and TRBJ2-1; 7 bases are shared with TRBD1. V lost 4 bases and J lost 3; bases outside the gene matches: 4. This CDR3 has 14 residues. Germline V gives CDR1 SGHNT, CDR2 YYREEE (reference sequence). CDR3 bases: TGTGCCAGCAGCGCTAGACAGGGCTACAATGAGCAGTTCTTC. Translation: CASSARQGYNEQFF.

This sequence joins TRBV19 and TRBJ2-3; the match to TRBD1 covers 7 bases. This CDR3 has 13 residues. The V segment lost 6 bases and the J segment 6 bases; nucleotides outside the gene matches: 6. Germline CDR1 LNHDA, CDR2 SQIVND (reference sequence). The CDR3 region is CASRMATGDTQYF. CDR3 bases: TGTGCCAGTAGAATGGCGACAGGGGATACGCAGTATTTT.

The CDR3 sequence: CASSFWEGQKAGELFF. DNA of the CDR3: TGTGCCAGCAGTTTCTGGGAGGGTCAAAAGGCCGGGGAGCTGTTTTTT. V is TRBV28 and J is TRBJ2-2; TRBD2 matches 7 bases. V was pared by 3 bases and J by 6 bases, with 10 bases of the junction left unmatched. The CDR3 length is 16 residues. CDR1 is MDHEN, CDR2 SYDVKM, per germline.

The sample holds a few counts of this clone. CDR3 in DNA: TGTGCCAGCAGAGGAAGAATTAGGACACGCATGAACACTGAAGCTTTCTTT. Residues: CASRGRIRTRMNTEAFF. V and J are TRBV11-2 and TRBJ1-1; D is perhaps TRBD1 (5 bases). Germline values: CDR1 SGHAT, CDR2 FQNNGV. This CDR3 region has 17 residues. Trimming cost V 6 bases and J 0 bases, with 20 bases left between them.

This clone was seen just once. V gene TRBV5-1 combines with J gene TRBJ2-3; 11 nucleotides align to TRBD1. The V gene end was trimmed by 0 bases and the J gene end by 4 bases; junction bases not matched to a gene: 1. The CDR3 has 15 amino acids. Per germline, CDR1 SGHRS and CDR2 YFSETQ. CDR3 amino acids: CASSLGDRGSDTQYF. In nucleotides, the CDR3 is TGCGCCAGCAGCTTGGGGGACAGGGGGTCAGATACGCAGTATTTT.

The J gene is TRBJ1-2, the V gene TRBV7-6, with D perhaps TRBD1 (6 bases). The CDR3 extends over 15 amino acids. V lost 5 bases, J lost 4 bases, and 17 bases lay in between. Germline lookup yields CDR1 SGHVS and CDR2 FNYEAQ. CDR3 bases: TGTGCCAGCAGCCCCCCTCCAGGGGCCGGCTATGGCTACACCTTC. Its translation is CASSPPPGAGYGYTF.

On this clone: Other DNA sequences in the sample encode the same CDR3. In DNA form, the CDR3 reads TGTGCCAGCAGCTTGCTCGAGAATGAGCAGTTCTTC. This sequence encodes CASSLLENEQFF. The chain couples TRBV5-6 to TRBJ2-1; D remains ambiguous. CDR3 size: 12 residues. Germline V gene lookup returns CDR1 SGHDT and CDR2 YYEEEE. V was cut by 1 base and J by 7 bases, with 6 bases left in between.

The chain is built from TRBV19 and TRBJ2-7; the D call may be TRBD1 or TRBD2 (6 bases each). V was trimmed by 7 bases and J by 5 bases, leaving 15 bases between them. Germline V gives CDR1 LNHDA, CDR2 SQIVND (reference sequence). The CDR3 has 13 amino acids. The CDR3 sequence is CASTGVEGDEQYF. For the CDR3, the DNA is TGTGCCAGTACGGGAGTAGAGGGGGACGAGCAGTACTTC.

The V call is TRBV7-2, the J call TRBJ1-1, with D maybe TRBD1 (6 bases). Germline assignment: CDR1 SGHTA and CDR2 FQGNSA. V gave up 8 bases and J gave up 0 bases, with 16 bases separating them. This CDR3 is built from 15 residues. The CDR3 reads CASQKGEVVNTEAFF. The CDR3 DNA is TGTGCCAGCCAAAAGGGGGAGGTGGTGAACACTGAAGCTTTCTTT. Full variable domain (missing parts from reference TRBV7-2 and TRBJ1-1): GAGVSQSPSNKVTEKGKDVELRCDPISGHTALYWYRQSLGQGLEFLIYFQGNSAPDKSGLPSDRFSAERTGGSVSTLTIQRTQQEDSAVYLCASQKGEVVNTEAFFGQGTRLTVV.

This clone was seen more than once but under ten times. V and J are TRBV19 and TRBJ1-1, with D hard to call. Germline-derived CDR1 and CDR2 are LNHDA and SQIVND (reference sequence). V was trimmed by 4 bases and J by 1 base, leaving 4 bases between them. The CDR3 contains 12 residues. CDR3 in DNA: TGTGCCAGTAGTACAGCGAACACTGAAGCTTTCTTT. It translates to CASSTANTEAFF.